This T cell receptor (beta chain) comes out of a study of T-cell memory formation after mild COVID-19 (dated by TCRdb to about 2021). With respect to the entire study: Most TCR sequence clusters were specific to one of the two donors. T-cell clones expanding and contracting after mild COVID-19 in a couple of donors were tracked by longitudinal TCRalpha and TCRbeta repertoire sequencing. The cohort was made up of two young adult volunteers, one female and one male, who were previously healthy.

Ficoll-Paque density gradient centrifugation was used to isolate PBMCs. Regarding this clonotype: No cognate antigen has been identified for it. No quality values exist for individual bases; no much larger clone is one base distant.

Sequencing instrument: Illumina NovaSeq 6000. TCRalpha and TCRbeta cDNA libraries were constructed by 5'RACE with constant-segment primers, with sample barcodes and unique molecular identifiers being introduced. RNA was extracted from every sample with Trizol reagent. Library amplification was performed in two PCR steps, and a second sample barcode and Illumina TruSeq adapters were introduced in the second step. Sequencing of the libraries was done on an Illumina NovaSeq, producing 2 x 150 bp paired-end reads. The original methods were these. Reads were demultiplexed and collapsed into UMI-guided consensus sequences with migec v1.2.7. Using mixcr v2.1.11, the UMI consensuses were aligned to TRA and TRB V and J templates and assembled into clonotypes. Clonotypes were classified as expanded or contracted when called significant by both edgeR and NoisET, with noise models trained on biological replicates. For edgeR calls, a false discovery rate-adjusted p below 0.01 and a log2 fold-change threshold of 1 were applied. As an exploratory analysis of dynamics, max-normalized trajectories of the 1000 most abundant clonotypes were examined by PCA with hierarchical clustering. Separately sequenced CD4+ and CD8+ repertoires were used to assign the CD4 or CD8 phenotype of responding clones. TCRdb trimmed the raw reads at Q25, called clones with MiXCR and kept productive beta chains. Rows with a matching CDR3 protein are joined into one entry that keeps the most common DNA and genes. TCRdb, not the original authors, processed these V and J calls. Within this sample are 150,000 to 200,000 distinct CDR3 sequences, with approximately 17% of them counted one time only. The ten largest account for 3% to 4.5% of the sample.

Study-level results and caveats: Only a couple of mild cases were covered by the study, and larger cohorts that include severe cases with pre-infection samples were considered necessary. From day 15 to 85, contracting clones showed balanced CD4/CD8 phenotypes, whereas a second wave of clones that expanded from day 15 to 37 leaned towards CD4+. Some responding clones were detected in pre-infection memory, which suggested that pre-existing cross-reactive memory T cells had joined the SARS-CoV-2 response. SARS-CoV-2 specificity of the second-wave clones peaking on day 37 was not confirmed. Contracting CD4+ clones were located mainly in the CM and EM memory subsets, whereas CD8+ clones were found to be enriched in EMRA.

The material sequenced was PBMCs or a T cell subset sorted from them (not recorded which). The clonotype was recovered from a man aged 18 to 35 who had mild COVID-19 (a few samples of this study predate the infection). The sample titles of this study are shuffled in the database, so cell type and time point are left out; the donor was told from shared clones.

DNA sequence: TGCAGTGCTGAAGATAGCGGGTATTCCTACAATGAGCAGTTCTTC. Protein translation: CSAEDSGYSYNEQFF. This chain joins TRBV20-1 to TRBJ2-1; 7 central nucleotides agree with TRBD2. The germline V gene (reference sequence) yields DFQATT for CDR1 and SNEGSKA for CDR2. V is pruned by 5 bases and J by 1 base, leaving 8 bases of the junction without a gene match. The CDR3 contains 15 residues, cysteine and phenylalanine counted. The read is trimmed to its CDR3 DNA, 45 bases read in frame from base 1.